The sequence of this T cell receptor (beta chain) was determined in a study of blood T cells in healthy people across ages (dated by TCRdb to between 2014 and 2017). Background on the whole study: In model experiments, template switching captured roughly one uniquely barcoded TCR beta cDNA molecule for every two T cells. Two additional independent replicas of 1 million unique cDNA reads from the same blood draw were analyzed for two donors (one aged 18 to 30 and one aged 80 or older). Using deep sequencing normalized with unique cDNA molecular identifiers, the study measured how TCR beta repertoire diversity changes with age. Four age groups were formed from the donors: young (average approximately 16 years), middle-aged (just under 40), aged (around 68) and long-lived (approximately 78). To avoid experimental bias, donors of different ages were spread randomly across the sequencing lanes. Overall study outcomes, separate from this receptor: Because donor CMV infection status was unknown, age-related changes in expanded clonotypes were potentially confounded. Total diversity estimates from one million sequenced T cells were considered lower bounds and underestimates. A strong correlation was found between observed TCR beta diversity and the percentage of naive T cells measured by flow cytometry. Since profiling was done on bulk unsorted PBMCs, naive and antigen-experienced compartments could not be conclusively compared. As age increased, observed TCR beta diversity per million T cells dropped in a roughly linear way, and a significant reduction was already evident by age 40. The long-lived group showed more naive CD4+ T cells, fewer expanded clones and increased TCR diversity than the aged group, suggesting age selection.

This clonotype was picked up many times. This receptor's antigen is unknown. Base qualities were left out, and no much larger clone turns up one base away. Library preparation employed 5' RACE. This sample was sequenced with an Illumina HiSeq 2500. A second PCR of about 7 to 12 cycles was run with a J-beta primer mix and a sample-barcoded 5' primer. A unique molecular identifier was introduced onto each TCR beta cDNA molecule by a template-switch 5' adaptor carrying 12 random nucleotides. Each sample yielded at least 2.5 million CDR3-containing paired-end reads. First-strand cDNA synthesis was performed from all RNA using the Mint cDNA synthesis kit, with priming by a TRBC-specific oligonucleotide. Following uracil-DNA glycosylase treatment, all cDNA underwent a first 18-cycle PCR with the universal primers M1SS and BC2_uni_R. The published analysis was carried out like this. Normalization of each sample was performed by random selection of 1 million high-quality reads, each carrying a distinct molecular identifier. Instead of being binned into consensus sequences, reads that shared molecular identifiers were thrown out. MiTCR, with a Q25 quality threshold and the strictest error-elimination algorithm, was used for CDR3 identification, clonotype clustering and error correction. A nonparametric unseen species model with Euler transformation was used to estimate a lower bound on total TCR beta diversity. TCRdb handled the public reads itself, with Q25 trimming in fastp and clone calling in MiXCR, and kept productive beta chains. Entries that share a CDR3 protein sequence are merged under the most common genes and DNA. Here the V and J calls rest on TCRdb's processing, not on the authors' analysis. For this sample the table gives hundreds of thousands of distinct CDR3 sequences, of which about 53% were detected only once. The top ten constitute about two fifths of the sample.

Systemically healthy Caucasian individuals from Russia, 39 in total and aged roughly 6 to 100 years, were included as donors. Approximately 10 milliliters of peripheral blood were collected from each donor into EDTA-treated Vacutainer tubes. Ficoll-Paque density-gradient centrifugation was used to isolate PBMCs, with at least 6.5 million per sample. Trizol reagent was used to extract total RNA from the PBMCs, yielding at least 5.5 micrograms per sample. For every donor, an aliquot of PBMCs went through flow cytometry to measure the percentages of naive CD45RAhigh/CD27high T cells. The source is a man aged 55 to 70 in good health. The specimen was blood.

The sequenced DNA: TGCAGTGCTAGAGAGGACAGGGGGCGCCTAGGCTACACCTTC. This gives the protein CSAREDRGRLGYTF. The chain joins TRBV20-1 to TRBJ1-2; TRBD1 fits 11 bases in the junction. V is cut back by 0 bases and J by 8 bases, with 5 bases in the junction unmatched. The CDR3 goes from the cysteine to the phenylalanine over 14 residues. Only the CDR3 part of the read is kept: 42 bases, read in frame from the first base. CDR1 DFQATT and CDR2 SNEGSKA were looked up in the germline V gene (reference sequence).